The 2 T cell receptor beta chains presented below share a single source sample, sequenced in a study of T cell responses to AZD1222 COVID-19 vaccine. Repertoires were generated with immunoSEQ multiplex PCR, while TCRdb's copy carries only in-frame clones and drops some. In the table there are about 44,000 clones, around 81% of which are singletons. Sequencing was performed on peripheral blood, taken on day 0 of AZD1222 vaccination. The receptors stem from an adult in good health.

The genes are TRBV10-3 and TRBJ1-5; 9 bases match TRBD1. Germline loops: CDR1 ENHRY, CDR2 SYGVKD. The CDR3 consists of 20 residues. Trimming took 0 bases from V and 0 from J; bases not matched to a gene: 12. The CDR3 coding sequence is TGTGCCATCAGTGAGTCCCAGAAGGGACAGGGAACTTATAGCAATCAGCCCCAGCATTTT. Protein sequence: CAISESQKGQGTYSNQPQHF.

DNA of the CDR3: TGTGCCAGCAGCGCCTGGACTAGCGGGGGGCAGGTCTACGAGCAGTACTTC. This codes for CASSAWTSGGQVYEQYF. The chain employs TRBV9 and TRBJ2-7, with TRBD2 matching over 14 bases. The V and J ends lost 3 bases and 3 bases, in that order; junction bases with no gene match: 8. The germline gives CDR1 SGDLS, CDR2 YYNGEE. This CDR3 is built from 17 residues.